These T cell receptor beta chains were read from a single sample in a study of cytomegalovirus exposure and HLA in healthy donors. TCRdb's table, derived via immunoSEQ multiplex PCR, lists solely in-frame clones and lacks some. This table holds 60,000 to 100,000 clones. Sample: PBMCs. The source of these receptors is a man aged 30-40 years in good health and CMV-seronegative. CDR3s include the opening cysteine and the closing phenylalanine or tryptophan. The D gene is left open where the match is weak.

V	J	D	DNA	CDR3
TRBV6-4	TRBJ2-7	NA	TGTGCCAGCAGTGTCGACAGGACCTCCTACGAGCAGTACTTC	CASSVDRTSYEQYF
TRBV27	TRBJ2-1	TRBD2	TGTGCCAGCAGTGGGGCGGGAGGGCTCCCCTACAATGAGCAGTTCTTC	CASSGAGGLPYNEQFF
TRBV4-1	TRBJ1-1	NA	TGCGCCAGCAGCCTAATACCGGGTCGTAAGACCTCCTGGAGCACCGCTTTCTTT	CASSLIPGRKTSWSTAFF
TRBV4-1	TRBJ1-1	TRBD1	TGCGCCAGCAGTCTCCAGGGGCAGGGGGTCACTGAAGCTTTCTTT	CASSLQGQGVTEAFF
TRBV19	TRBJ2-1	TRBD2	TGTGCCAGTAGTATATCCGGCGGGAGAACCTACAATGAGCAGTTCTTC	CASSISGGRTYNEQFF
TRBV7-2	TRBJ1-1	NA	TGTGCCAGCAGGAAGGGGGGGGCGGTACCTGAAGCTTTCTTT	CASRKGGAVPEAFF
TRBV7-6	TRBJ2-7	TRBD1	TGTGCCAGCAGCTTAGAGCAGGGGGCCTACGAGCAGTACTTC	CASSLEQGAYEQYF
TRBV19	TRBJ1-1	TRBD1	TGTGCCAGTAGTATCGACAGGGATTTAGGTGAAGCTTTCTTT	CASSIDRDLGEAFF
TRBV29-1	TRBJ1-1	NA	TGCAGCGTTTACACCCGCCAAGCTTTCTTT	CSVYTRQAFF
TRBV5-1	TRBJ1-1	TRBD1	TGCGCCAGCAGCAAGGGACAGGGGGACACTGAAGCTTTCTTT	CASSKGQGDTEAFF
TRBV4-2	TRBJ2-3	TRBD1	TGTGCCAGCAGCCAAGGGACAGGGGGCGCAGATACGCAGTATTTT	CASSQGTGGADTQYF
TRBV29-1	TRBJ2-7	NA	TGCAGCGTTGAAGAGACTGGCGCTACAAGCTCCTACGAGCAGTACTTC	CSVEETGATSSYEQYF
TRBV19	TRBJ1-1	NA	TGTGCCAGTAGTATAACAGGCGGCACTGAAGCTTTCTTT	CASSITGGTEAFF
TRBV29-1	TRBJ2-1	NA	TGCAGCGTTGAACCCAACAGGGCTATCAGAAATGAGCAGTTCTTC	CSVEPNRAIRNEQFF
TRBV7-9	TRBJ1-5	NA	TGTGCCAGCACCCTCGGGAATCAGCCCCAGCATTTT	CASTLGNQPQHF
TRBV7-2	TRBJ2-7	TRBD2	TGTGCCAGCAGCTTCGGGACTAGATTGATCTTCTCCTACGAGCAGTACTTC	CASSFGTRLIFSYEQYF
TRBV5-6	TRBJ2-4	TRBD2	TGTGCCAGCAGCTTCTGGAATCGGCGCGGGAGGGTGGGCATTCAGTACTTC	CASSFWNRRGRVGIQYF
TRBV4-2	TRBJ2-1	NA	TGTGCCAGCAGCCAAGAACAGATACTCTACAATGAGCAGTTCTTC	CASSQEQILYNEQFF
TRBV5-4	TRBJ2-7	TRBD1	TGTGCCAGCAGCATTGACAGGGCATCCTACGAGCAGTACTTC	CASSIDRASYEQYF
TRBV13	TRBJ2-3	NA	TGTGCCAGCAGCTTATCGGGGGGCAGAGGCACAGATACGCAGTATTTT	CASSLSGGRGTDTQYF
TRBV14	TRBJ2-7	TRBD1	TGTGCCAGCAGTTCCGCCGGGACAGTCTCCTACGAGCAGTACTTC	CASSSAGTVSYEQYF
TRBV13	TRBJ2-7	TRBD1	TGTGCCAGCAGCAATAAGGGGACAGGGGCCTACGAGCAGTACTTC	CASSNKGTGAYEQYF
TRBV6-1	TRBJ2-4	NA	TGTGCCAGCAGTGGGTACCAGGGAATTAAAAACATTCAGTACTTC	CASSGYQGIKNIQYF
TRBV5-6	TRBJ2-7	NA	TGTGCCAGCAGCTTGTCCCGGGGGGCAGGAACCTACGAGCAGTACTTC	CASSLSRGAGTYEQYF
TRBV6-1	TRBJ1-2	NA	TGTGCCAGCAGTGAAGCGCTAAGGGAGTATGGCTACACCTTC	CASSEALREYGYTF
TRBV5-1	TRBJ2-1	TRBD2	TGCGCCAGCAGCGGAGGGGGACTAGCGGGCTACAATGAGCAGTTCTTC	CASSGGGLAGYNEQFF
TRBV9	TRBJ1-2	NA	TGTGCCAGCAGCGTAGGGGGGGGCGACTATGGCTACACCTTC	CASSVGGGDYGYTF
TRBV2	TRBJ2-7	TRBD2	TGTGCCAGCAAGGCTAGCGGGAGTCTGGACGAGCAGTACTTC	CASKASGSLDEQYF
TRBV28	TRBJ2-1	NA	TGTGCCAGCAGAACCACCCTCCTAGTGGTCTCCGACAATGAGCAGTTCTTC	CASRTTLLVVSDNEQFF
TRBV6-1	TRBJ1-2	NA	TGTGCCAGCAGTGAAATCGGTGGCTACACCTTC	CASSEIGGYTF
TRBV10-3	TRBJ2-5	NA	TGTGCCACGTCCGGAGGGGGCGAGACCCAGTACTTC	CATSGGGETQYF
TRBV7-2	TRBJ1-1	TRBD1	TGTGCCAGCAGCAGCAGGGGGAGCCGACAAGCTTTCTTT	CASSSRGSRQAFF
TRBV7-2	TRBJ1-2	NA	TGTGCCAGCAGCTTTCTACAGGGAGACTATGGCTACACCTTC	CASSFLQGDYGYTF
TRBV7-9	TRBJ1-5	NA	TGTGCCAGCAGCTTAAGGGCGGGACAGCCCCAGCATTTT	CASSLRAGQPQHF
TRBV6-4	TRBJ1-4	NA	TGTGCCAGCAGAGCCGGGGCTAATGAAAAACTGTTTTTT	CASRAGANEKLFF
TRBV4-1	TRBJ2-5	TRBD2	TGCGCCAGCAGCCTGACTAGCGGGGGGCCCCAAGAGACCCAGTACTTC	CASSLTSGGPQETQYF
TRBV25-1	TRBJ1-1	NA	TGTGCCAGCAGTGGTCCCGCCGGGGGCACTGAAGCTTTCTTT	CASSGPAGGTEAFF
TRBV2	TRBJ2-6	NA	TGTGCCAGCAGTACCTCGGGCTCTGGGGCCAACGTCCTGACTTTC	CASSTSGSGANVLTF
TRBV18	TRBJ2-7	NA	TGTGCCAGCTCACCGACCGGCCAGGGCTACGAGCAGTACTTC	CASSPTGQGYEQYF
TRBV7-9	TRBJ2-7	TRBD2	TGTGCCAGCAGCCTGACTAGCGGCTACGAGCAGTACTTC	CASSLTSGYEQYF
TRBV5-1	TRBJ2-7	NA	TGCGCCAGCAGCCAAAGGGGCAGCTCGAGTCCCTACGAGCAGTACTTC	CASSQRGSSSPYEQYF
TRBV18	TRBJ1-2	NA	TGTGCCAGCTCACAGAAAGGTTCTTCAGGGGGCTACACCTTC	CASSQKGSSGGYTF
TRBV4-1	TRBJ2-3	NA	TGCGCCAGCAGCCTGGTGCATGTTACTAGCACAGATACGCAGTATTTT	CASSLVHVTSTDTQYF
TRBV7-8	TRBJ1-2	NA	TGTGCCAGCAGCGGCTCCCGCGCGCCAGGCCCTTCAAACTATGGCTACACCTTC	CASSGSRAPGPSNYGYTF
TRBV7-2	TRBJ2-1	NA	TGTGCCAGCAGCCTAGACCAGGGCTCCTACAATGAGCAGTTCTTC	CASSLDQGSYNEQFF
TRBV27	TRBJ2-7	TRBD2	TGTGCCAGCAGCAAGGGACTAGCGGAGCCCACCGAGCAGTACTTC	CASSKGLAEPTEQYF
TRBV30	TRBJ2-7	NA	TGTGCCTGGAGTAGTGAAGGTGCCGGGTACGAGCAGTACTTC	CAWSSEGAGYEQYF
TRBV27	TRBJ2-5	NA	TGTGCCAGCAGTCAGGGCTATGAGGAGACCCAGTACTTC	CASSQGYEETQYF
TRBV9	TRBJ2-4	TRBD1	TGTGCCAGCAGCCTACCGGGACAGGGAAAACGGAACATTCAGTACTTC	CASSLPGQGKRNIQYF
TRBV5-4	TRBJ2-7	TRBD2	TGTGCCAGCAGCTTCGGTGCGGGAGTTAGGACCTCCTACGAGCAGTACTTC	CASSFGAGVRTSYEQYF
TRBV19	TRBJ2-7	TRBD2	TGTGCCAGTAAGGCTAGCGGAGCCTACGAGCAGTACTTC	CASKASGAYEQYF
TRBV10-3	TRBJ1-1	NA	TGTGCCATCAGTGGTGGCAGGGTTATGAACACTGAAGCTTTCTTT	CAISGGRVMNTEAFF
TRBV18	TRBJ1-3	NA	TGTGCCAGCTCACCTTACGGGATCGGAAACACCATATATTTT	CASSPYGIGNTIYF
TRBV6-4	TRBJ2-7	TRBD1	TGTGCCAGCGAGGGGACAGGGCTCCACGAGCAGTACTTC	CASEGTGLHEQYF
TRBV11-3	TRBJ2-7	TRBD2	TGTGCCAGCAGCCGACAACCGTTTAGCGGGGGCTACGAGCAGTACTTC	CASSRQPFSGGYEQYF
TRBV2	TRBJ1-1	TRBD1	TGTGCCAGCAGTGAAAAGGAGGCAGGGGGGTTGAACACTGAAGCTTTCTTT	CASSEKEAGGLNTEAFF
TRBV5-1	TRBJ2-5	TRBD2	TGCGCCAGCAGCCGCTTGGTAGGACTAGCGGCTGAGACCCAGTACTTC	CASSRLVGLAAETQYF